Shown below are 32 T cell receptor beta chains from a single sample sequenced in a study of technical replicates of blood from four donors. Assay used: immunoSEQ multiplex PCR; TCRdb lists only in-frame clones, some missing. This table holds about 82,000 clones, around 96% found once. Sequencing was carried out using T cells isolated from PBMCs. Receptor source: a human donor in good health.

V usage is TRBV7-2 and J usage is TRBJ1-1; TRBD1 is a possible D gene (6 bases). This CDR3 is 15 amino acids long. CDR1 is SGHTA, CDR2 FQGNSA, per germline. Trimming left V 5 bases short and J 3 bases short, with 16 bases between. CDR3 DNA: TGTGCCAGCAGCCCCCAGACAGGCAGTTACACTGAAGCTTTCTTT. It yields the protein CASSPQTGSYTEAFF.

The DNA for the CDR3 is TGCAGCGTTGGGGGGGTCCAGGGGGGCTCCTACGAGCAGTACTTC. Amino acid sequence: CSVGGVQGGSYEQYF. V gene TRBV29-1 combines with J gene TRBJ2-7, with D perhaps TRBD1 (7 bases). Per germline, CDR1 SQVTM and CDR2 ANQGSEA. V was cut by 4 bases and J by 0 bases, with 16 bases left in between. The CDR3 length is 15 residues.

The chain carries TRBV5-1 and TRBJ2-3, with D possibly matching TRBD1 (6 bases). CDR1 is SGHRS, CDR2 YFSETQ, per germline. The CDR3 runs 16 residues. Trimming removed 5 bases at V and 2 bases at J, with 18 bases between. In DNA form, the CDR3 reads TGCGCCAGCAGTAGGGTACGGACAGATCTCACAGATACGCAGTATTTT. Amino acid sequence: CASSRVRTDLTDTQYF. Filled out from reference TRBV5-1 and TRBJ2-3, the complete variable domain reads KAGVTQTPRYLIKTRGQQVTLSCSPISGHRSVSWYQQTPGQGLQFLFEYFSETQRNKGNFPGRFSGRQFSNSRSEMNVSTLELGDSALYLCASSRVRTDLTDTQYFGPGTRLTVL.

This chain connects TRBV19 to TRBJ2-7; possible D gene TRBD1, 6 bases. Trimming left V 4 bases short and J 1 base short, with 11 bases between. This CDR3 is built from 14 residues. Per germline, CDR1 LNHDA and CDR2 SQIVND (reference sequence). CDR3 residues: CASSTTGLSYEQYF. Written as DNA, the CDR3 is TGTGCCAGTAGTACAACAGGGTTATCCTACGAGCAGTACTTC.

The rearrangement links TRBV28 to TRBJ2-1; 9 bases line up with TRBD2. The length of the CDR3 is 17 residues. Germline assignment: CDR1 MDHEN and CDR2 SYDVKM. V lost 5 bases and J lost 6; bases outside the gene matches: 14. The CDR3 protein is CASSPPQQAGGPNEQFF. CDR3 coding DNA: TGTGCCAGCAGTCCCCCCCAGCAAGCGGGAGGACCCAATGAGCAGTTCTTC.

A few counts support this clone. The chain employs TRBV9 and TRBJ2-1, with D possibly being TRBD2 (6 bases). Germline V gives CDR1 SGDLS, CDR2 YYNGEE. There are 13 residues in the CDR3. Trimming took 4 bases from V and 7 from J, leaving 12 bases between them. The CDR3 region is CASSPMGGNEQFF. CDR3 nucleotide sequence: TGTGCCAGCAGCCCCATGGGGGGAAATGAGCAGTTCTTC.

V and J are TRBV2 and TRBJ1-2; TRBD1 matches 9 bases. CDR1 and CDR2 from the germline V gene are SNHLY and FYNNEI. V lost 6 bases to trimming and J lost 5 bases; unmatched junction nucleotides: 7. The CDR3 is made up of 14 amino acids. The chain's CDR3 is CASRDRGGYYGYTF. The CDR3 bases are TGTGCCAGCAGAGACAGGGGGGGGTATTATGGCTACACCTTC.

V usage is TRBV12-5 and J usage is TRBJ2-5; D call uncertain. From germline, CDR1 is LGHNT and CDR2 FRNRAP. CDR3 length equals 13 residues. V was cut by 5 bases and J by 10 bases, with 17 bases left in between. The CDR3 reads CASGLGEALDQYF. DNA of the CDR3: TGTGCTAGTGGTCTAGGCGAGGCGCTCGACCAGTACTTC.

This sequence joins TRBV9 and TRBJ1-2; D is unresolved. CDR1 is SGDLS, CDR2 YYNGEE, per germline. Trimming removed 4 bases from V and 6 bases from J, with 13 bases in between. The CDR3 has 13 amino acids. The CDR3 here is CASSPTNNDGYTF. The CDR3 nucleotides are TGTGCCAGCAGCCCAACTAACAACGATGGCTACACCTTC.

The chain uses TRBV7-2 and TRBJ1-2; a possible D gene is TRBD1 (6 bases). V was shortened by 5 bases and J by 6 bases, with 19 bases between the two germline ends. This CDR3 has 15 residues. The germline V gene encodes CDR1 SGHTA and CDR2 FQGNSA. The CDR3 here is CASSQVSGTRHGYTF. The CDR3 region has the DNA TGTGCCAGCAGCCAGGTCTCCGGGACACGCCATGGCTACACCTTC.

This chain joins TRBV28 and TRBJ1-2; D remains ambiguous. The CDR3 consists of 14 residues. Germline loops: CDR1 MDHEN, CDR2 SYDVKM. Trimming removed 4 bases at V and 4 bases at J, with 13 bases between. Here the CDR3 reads CASSSTPRGYGYTF. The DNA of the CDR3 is TGTGCCAGCAGTTCGACTCCCCGGGGCTATGGCTACACCTTC.

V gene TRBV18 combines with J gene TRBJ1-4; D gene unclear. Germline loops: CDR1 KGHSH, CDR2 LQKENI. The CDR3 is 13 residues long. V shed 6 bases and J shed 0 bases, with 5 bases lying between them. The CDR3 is CASSPTTNEKLFF. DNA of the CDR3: TGTGCCAGCTCCCCCACAACTAATGAAAAACTGTTTTTT.

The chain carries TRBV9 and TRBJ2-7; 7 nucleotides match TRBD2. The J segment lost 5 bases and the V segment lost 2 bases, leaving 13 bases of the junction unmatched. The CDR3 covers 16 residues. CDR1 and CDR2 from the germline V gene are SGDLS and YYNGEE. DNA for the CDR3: TGTGCCAGCAGCGTCCTTCCCCGGCGGGAGAACCACGAGCAGTACTTC. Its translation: CASSVLPRRENHEQYF.

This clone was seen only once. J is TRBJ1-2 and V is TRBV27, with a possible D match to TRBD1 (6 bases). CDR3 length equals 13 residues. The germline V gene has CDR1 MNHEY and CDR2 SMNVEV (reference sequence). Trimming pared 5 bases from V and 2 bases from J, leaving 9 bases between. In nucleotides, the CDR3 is TGTGCCAGCAGTCCTCAGGGGAACTATGGCTACACCTTC. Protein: CASSPQGNYGYTF.

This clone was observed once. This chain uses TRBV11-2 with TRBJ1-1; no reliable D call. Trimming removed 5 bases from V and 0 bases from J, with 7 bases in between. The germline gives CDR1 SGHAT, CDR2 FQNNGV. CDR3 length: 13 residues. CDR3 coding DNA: TGTGCCAGCAGCAATCTACTGAACACTGAAGCTTTCTTT. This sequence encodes CASSNLLNTEAFF.

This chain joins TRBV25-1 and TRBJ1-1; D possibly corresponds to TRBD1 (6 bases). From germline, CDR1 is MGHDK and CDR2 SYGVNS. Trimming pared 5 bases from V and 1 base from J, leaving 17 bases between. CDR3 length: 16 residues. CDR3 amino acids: CASSYRGRGPNTEAFF. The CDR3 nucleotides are TGTGCCAGCAGTTACCGGGGCAGGGGACCGAACACTGAAGCTTTCTTT.

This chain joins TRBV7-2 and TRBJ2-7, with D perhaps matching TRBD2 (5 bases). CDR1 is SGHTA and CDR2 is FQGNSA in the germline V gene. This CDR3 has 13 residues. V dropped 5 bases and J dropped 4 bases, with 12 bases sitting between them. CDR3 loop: CASSLTTLYEQYF. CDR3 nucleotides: TGTGCCAGCAGCCTGACTACCTTATACGAGCAGTACTTC.

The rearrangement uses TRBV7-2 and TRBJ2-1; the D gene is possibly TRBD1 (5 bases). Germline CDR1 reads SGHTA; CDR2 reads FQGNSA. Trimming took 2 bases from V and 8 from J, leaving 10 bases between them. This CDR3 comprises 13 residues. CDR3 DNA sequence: TGTGCCAGCAGCTTAAAGTTGGGGCATGAGCAGTTCTTC. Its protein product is CASSLKLGHEQFF. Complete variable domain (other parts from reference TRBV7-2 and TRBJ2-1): GAGVSQSPSNKVTEKGKDVELRCDPISGHTALYWYRQSLGQGLEFLIYFQGNSAPDKSGLPSDRFSAERTGGSVSTLTIQRTQQEDSAVYLCASSLKLGHEQFFGPGTRLTVL.

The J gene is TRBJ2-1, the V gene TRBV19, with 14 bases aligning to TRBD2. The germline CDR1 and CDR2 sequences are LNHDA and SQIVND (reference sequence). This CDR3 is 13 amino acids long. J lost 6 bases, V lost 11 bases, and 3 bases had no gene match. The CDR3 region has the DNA TGTGCCTCCGGGACTAGCGGGAGCAATGAGCAGTTCTTC. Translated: CASGTSGSNEQFF.

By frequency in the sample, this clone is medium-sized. The DNA of the CDR3 is TGTGCCTGGAGCCCCGGGGGGGGTAAGGGCTACACCTTC. The encoded protein is CAWSPGGGKGYTF. The gene calls are TRBV30 and TRBJ1-2; TRBD1 is a possible D gene (5 bases). V was cut by 3 bases and J by 8 bases, with 16 bases left in between. From germline, CDR1 is GTSNPN and CDR2 SVGIG (reference sequence). CDR3 length: 13 residues. Looking up the rest from reference TRBV30 and TRBJ1-2 gives the full variable domain: SQTIHQWPATLVQPVGSPLSLECTVEGTSNPNLYWYRQAAGRGLQLLFYSVGIGQISSEVPQNLSASRPQDRQFILSSKKLLLSDSGFYLCAWSPGGGKGYTFGSGTRLTVV.

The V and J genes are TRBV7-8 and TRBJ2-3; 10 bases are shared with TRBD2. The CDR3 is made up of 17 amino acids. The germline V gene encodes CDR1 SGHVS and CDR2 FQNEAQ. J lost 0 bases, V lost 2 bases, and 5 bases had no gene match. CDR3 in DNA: TGTGCCAGCAGCTTATACGGACTAGCGGCTAGCACAGATACGCAGTATTTT. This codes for CASSLYGLAASTDTQYF.

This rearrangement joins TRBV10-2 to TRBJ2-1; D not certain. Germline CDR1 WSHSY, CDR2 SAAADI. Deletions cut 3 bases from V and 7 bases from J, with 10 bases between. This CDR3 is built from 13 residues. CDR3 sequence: CASSEGSKNEQFF. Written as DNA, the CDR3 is TGCGCCAGCAGTGAAGGTAGCAAGAATGAGCAGTTCTTC.

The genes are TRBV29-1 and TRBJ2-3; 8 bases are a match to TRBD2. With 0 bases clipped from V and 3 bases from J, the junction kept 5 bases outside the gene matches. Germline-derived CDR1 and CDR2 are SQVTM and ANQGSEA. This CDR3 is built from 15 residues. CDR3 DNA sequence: TGCAGCGTTGAAGATCGCGGGGGGCAGACAGATACGCAGTATTTT. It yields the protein CSVEDRGGQTDTQYF.

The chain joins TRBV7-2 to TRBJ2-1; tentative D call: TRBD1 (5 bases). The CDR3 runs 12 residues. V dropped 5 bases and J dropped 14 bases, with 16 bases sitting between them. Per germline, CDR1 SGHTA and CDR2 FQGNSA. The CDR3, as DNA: TGTGCCAGCAGCCCCAACGGACATTGGAAGTTCTTC. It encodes CASSPNGHWKFF.

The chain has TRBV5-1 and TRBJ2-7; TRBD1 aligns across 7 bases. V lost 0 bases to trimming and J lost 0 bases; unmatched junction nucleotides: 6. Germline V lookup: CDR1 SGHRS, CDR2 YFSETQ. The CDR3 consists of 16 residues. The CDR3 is CASSLVPTGNSYEQYF. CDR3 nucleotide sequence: TGCGCCAGCAGCTTGGTGCCGACAGGGAACTCCTACGAGCAGTACTTC.

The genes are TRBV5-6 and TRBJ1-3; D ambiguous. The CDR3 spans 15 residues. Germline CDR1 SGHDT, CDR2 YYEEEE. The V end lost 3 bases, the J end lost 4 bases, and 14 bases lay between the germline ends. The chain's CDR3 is CASSYDKDEGNTIYF. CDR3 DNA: TGTGCCAGCAGCTACGACAAGGATGAAGGAAACACCATATATTTT.

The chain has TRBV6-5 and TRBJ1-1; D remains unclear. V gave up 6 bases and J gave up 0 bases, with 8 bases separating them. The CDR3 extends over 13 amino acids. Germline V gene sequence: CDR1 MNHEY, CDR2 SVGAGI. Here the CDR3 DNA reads TGTGCCAGCAGAAGCGAGATGAACACTGAAGCTTTCTTT. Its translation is CASRSEMNTEAFF.

The CDR3 sequence: CASSSIAKNIQYF. Here the CDR3 DNA reads TGTGCCAGCAGCTCCATAGCCAAAAACATTCAGTACTTC. The V gene is TRBV7-2, the J gene TRBJ2-4; D call uncertain. Trimming took 4 bases from V and 0 from J, leaving 4 bases between them. Germline CDR1 reads SGHTA; CDR2 reads FQGNSA. The CDR3 runs to 13 residues.

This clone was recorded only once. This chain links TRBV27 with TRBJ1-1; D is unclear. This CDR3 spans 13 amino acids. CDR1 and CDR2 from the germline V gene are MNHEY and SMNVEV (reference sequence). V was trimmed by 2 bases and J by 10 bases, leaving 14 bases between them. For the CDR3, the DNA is TGTGCCAGCAGTTTAGCAGCTCCAGCGCGAGCTTTCTTT. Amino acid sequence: CASSLAAPARAFF.

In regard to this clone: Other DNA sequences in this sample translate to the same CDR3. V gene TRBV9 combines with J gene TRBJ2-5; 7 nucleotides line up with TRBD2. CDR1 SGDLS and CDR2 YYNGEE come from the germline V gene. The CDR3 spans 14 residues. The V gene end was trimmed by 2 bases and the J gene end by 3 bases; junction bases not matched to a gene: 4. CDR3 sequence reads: CASSVSGREETQYF. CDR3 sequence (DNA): TGTGCCAGCAGCGTTTCAGGGAGGGAAGAGACCCAGTACTTC.

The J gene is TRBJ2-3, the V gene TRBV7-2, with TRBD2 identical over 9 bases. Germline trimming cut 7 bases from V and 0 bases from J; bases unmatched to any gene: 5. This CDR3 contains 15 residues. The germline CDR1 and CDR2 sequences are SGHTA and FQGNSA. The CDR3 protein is CASTAGGVSTDTQYF. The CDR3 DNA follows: TGTGCCAGCACCGCGGGGGGGGTTAGCACAGATACGCAGTATTTT.

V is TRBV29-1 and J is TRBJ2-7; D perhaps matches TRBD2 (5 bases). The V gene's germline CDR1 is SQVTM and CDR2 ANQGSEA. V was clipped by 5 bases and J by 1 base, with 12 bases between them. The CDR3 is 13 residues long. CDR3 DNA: TGCAGCGTTCCCAGCGGAACTTCCTACGAGCAGTACTTC. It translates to CSVPSGTSYEQYF.